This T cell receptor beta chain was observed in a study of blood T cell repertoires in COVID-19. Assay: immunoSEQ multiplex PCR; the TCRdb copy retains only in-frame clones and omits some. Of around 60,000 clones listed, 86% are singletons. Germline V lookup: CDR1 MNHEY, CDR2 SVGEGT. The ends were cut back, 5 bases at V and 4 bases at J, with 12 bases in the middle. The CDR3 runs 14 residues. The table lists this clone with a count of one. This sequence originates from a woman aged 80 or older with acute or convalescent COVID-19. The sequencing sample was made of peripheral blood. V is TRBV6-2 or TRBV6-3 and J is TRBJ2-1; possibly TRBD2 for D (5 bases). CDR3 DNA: TGTGCCAGCAGTCAGAACGGGATTTACAATGAGCAGTTCTTC. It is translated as CASSQNGIYNEQFF.